Ten or more counts support the clone carrying this TCR beta chain. Antigen unknown. The sample belongs to a study of T cells in Graves' hyperthyroidism and ophthalmopathy. The CDR3 contains 16 residues. V lost 6 bases and J lost 0, with 12 bases in between. Germline V gives CDR1 MDHEN, CDR2 SYDVKM. General observations from the study: Stable hyperthyroidism was separated from ophthalmopathy by a model based on 13 V-J features.

In patients aged 18 to 65, hyperthyroidism was newly diagnosed, with duration under 2 months. Regions amplified from RNA transcripts were the TCR beta CDR3 regions. Researchers ran a first-round RT-PCR on the TCR CDR3 using the HTBI primer set. TCRdb fed the multiplex PCR reads into MiXCR, producing one record per CDR3 protein. This table has approximately 480,000 distinct CDR3 sequences, less than 25% appearing once. The sequencing sample was made of blood. The sequence came from a man aged 18 to 29 with Graves' hyperthyroidism. The chain joins TRBV28 to TRBJ2-6; D perhaps matches TRBD2 (6 bases). CDR3 DNA: TGTGCCAGCAGGAGATACGGGGGCTCTGGGGCCAACGTCCTGACTTTC. Its translation is CASRRYGGSGANVLTF.